This TCR beta chain stems from a study of graft-versus-host responses after intestinal transplantation. The overall study: Every one of the recipients received anti-thymocyte globulin induction and afterwards took tacrolimus and steroids for around three years.

TCRdb's copy holds only in-frame clones and misses some; the assay was immunoSEQ multiplex PCR. The sample yields around 120,000 clones, around 95% seen once. Notes on this clone: Its antigen is as yet unknown.

V was clipped by 2 bases and J by 3 bases, with 13 bases between them. The CDR3 is 15 amino acids. The germline V gene encodes CDR1 MNHNS and CDR2 SASEGT. This receptor was taken from a human donor who received an intestinal transplant. The specimen comprised unstimulated CD8+ T cells sorted from spleen or lymph node cells, sampled before intestinal transplant. V gene TRBV6-1 combines with J gene TRBJ1-1, with D perhaps matching TRBD1 (6 bases). CDR3 sequence reads: CASSERARGDTEAFF. The CDR3 nucleotides are TGTGCCAGCAGTGAAAGAGCAAGGGGGGACACTGAAGCTTTCTTT.